The rows below give T cell receptor beta chains drawn from one sample of a study of beta chain features in type 1 diabetes. TCRdb's table, derived via immunoSEQ multiplex PCR, lists solely in-frame clones and lacks some. The repertoire holds 120,000 to 150,000 clones, with roughly 9.7% as singletons. Sequencing was carried out using central memory CD4+ T cells from blood. The receptor set was obtained from a woman aged 40-49 years in good health. Each CDR3 is given with its conserved first and last residue. Fields, in order: V gene, clone size, J gene, D gene, CDR3 protein, CDR3 DNA. The D gene is left open where the match is weak. Expanded clones are given a class, and other clones once, few, many or no size at all.

V: TRBV7-8
size: few
J: TRBJ1-4
D: -
CDR3: CASSSVGGLATNEKLFF
DNA: TGTGCCAGCAGCTCAGTCGGGGGTCTTGCAACTAATGAAAAACTGTTTTTT

V: TRBV7-9
size: -
J: TRBJ2-1
D: TRBD2
CDR3: CASSLPVRLAGATHEQFF
DNA: TGTGCCAGCAGCTTACCCGTTCGACTAGCGGGGGCTACCCACGAGCAGTTCTTC

V: TRBV9
size: many
J: TRBJ2-7
D: TRBD2
CDR3: CASSALAGGGEQYF
DNA: TGTGCCAGCAGCGCCCTAGCGGGGGGCGGCGAGCAGTACTTC

V: TRBV28
size: many
J: TRBJ1-2
D: -
CDR3: CASTLGQSNYGYTF
DNA: TGTGCCAGCACCCTTGGACAGAGTAACTATGGCTACACCTTC

V: TRBV29-1
size: few
J: TRBJ1-5
D: -
CDR3: CSAAGTKNSNQPQHF
DNA: TGCAGCGCCGCCGGGACAAAGAATAGCAATCAGCCCCAGCATTTT

V: TRBV19
size: -
J: TRBJ1-1
D: -
CDR3: CASSRERITEAFF
DNA: TGTGCCAGTAGCAGGGAAAGGATCACTGAAGCTTTCTTT

V: TRBV2
size: few
J: TRBJ2-4
D: TRBD2
CDR3: CASRGTSGIQNIQYF
DNA: TGTGCCAGCAGGGGGACTAGCGGCATCCAAAACATTCAGTACTTC

V: TRBV7-8
size: -
J: TRBJ1-3
D: TRBD1
CDR3: CASSKQGSGNTIYF
DNA: TGTGCCAGCAGCAAACAGGGGTCTGGAAACACCATATATTTT

V: TRBV5-1
size: few
J: TRBJ1-2
D: -
CDR3: CASSLARGAQSHGYTF
DNA: TGCGCCAGCAGCTTGGCCCGGGGGGCGCAGAGTCATGGCTACACCTTC

V: TRBV25-1
size: few
J: TRBJ2-7
D: TRBD1
CDR3: CASRQSGQPAREQYF
DNA: TGTGCCAGCAGACAGTCGGGACAGCCCGCGCGCGAGCAGTACTTC

V: TRBV2
size: few
J: TRBJ2-5
D: -
CDR3: CASRAGQETQYF
DNA: TGTGCCAGCAGGGCAGGGCAAGAGACCCAGTACTTC

V: TRBV10-3
size: few
J: TRBJ2-5
D: -
CDR3: CAISNDRQGGVETQYF
DNA: TGTGCCATCAGCAACGATAGGCAGGGTGGAGTGGAGACCCAGTACTTC

V: TRBV7-9
size: -
J: TRBJ1-2
D: -
CDR3: CASSRSDNYGYTF
DNA: TGTGCCAGCAGCCGCAGCGATAACTATGGCTACACCTTC

V: TRBV19
size: many
J: TRBJ1-5
D: TRBD1
CDR3: CASSDRGNQPQHF
DNA: TGTGCCAGTAGCGACAGGGGCAATCAGCCCCAGCATTTT

V: TRBV19
size: few
J: TRBJ2-2
D: TRBD2
CDR3: CASSIRGAGAGPNTGELFF
DNA: TGTGCCAGTAGTATAAGGGGAGCGGGGGCCGGACCCAACACCGGGGAGCTGTTTTTT

V: TRBV7-8
size: -
J: TRBJ2-1
D: TRBD2
CDR3: CASSLGGTSGRNEQFF
DNA: TGTGCCAGCAGCTTAGGGGGCACTAGCGGGAGGAATGAGCAGTTCTTC

V: TRBV6-4
size: once
J: TRBJ2-2
D: TRBD2
CDR3: CASRGVTNTGELFF
DNA: TGTGCCAGCCGGGGGGTGACGAACACCGGGGAGCTGTTTTTT

V: TRBV7-9
size: many
J: TRBJ2-1
D: TRBD2
CDR3: CASSLVSGGYNEQFF
DNA: TGTGCCAGCAGCTTAGTTTCGGGGGGCTACAATGAGCAGTTCTTC

V: TRBV5-4
size: few
J: TRBJ2-7
D: TRBD1
CDR3: CASSLGGQAASYEQYF
DNA: TGTGCCAGCAGCTTGGGAGGACAGGCCGCCTCCTACGAGCAGTACTTC

V: TRBV2
size: -
J: TRBJ2-5
D: TRBD2
CDR3: CASSEERGWGTQYF
DNA: TGTGCCAGCAGTGAAGAGCGGGGCTGGGGGACCCAGTACTTC

V: TRBV28
size: many
J: TRBJ2-2
D: -
CDR3: CASSLGLGELFF
DNA: TGTGCCAGCAGTTTGGGACTCGGGGAGCTGTTTTTT

V: TRBV5-1
size: -
J: TRBJ2-7
D: TRBD2
CDR3: CASRQEVGGAYEQYF
DNA: TGCGCCAGCAGACAGGAGGTGGGGGGGGCCTACGAGCAGTACTTC

V: TRBV5-1
size: few
J: TRBJ1-5
D: -
CDR3: CASSPGQGNNQPQHF
DNA: TGCGCCAGCAGCCCGGGCCAGGGAAACAATCAGCCCCAGCATTTT

V: TRBV7-2
size: few
J: TRBJ2-2
D: TRBD2
CDR3: CASSYPTGGATGELFF
DNA: TGTGCCAGCAGCTACCCTACGGGGGGGGCCACCGGGGAGCTGTTTTTT

V: TRBV4-1
size: -
J: TRBJ2-5
D: TRBD1
CDR3: CASSQFRDSQETQYF
DNA: TGCGCCAGCAGCCAATTCCGGGACAGCCAAGAGACCCAGTACTTC

V: TRBV19
size: few
J: TRBJ2-7
D: TRBD1
CDR3: CASNPRQGHEQYF
DNA: TGTGCCAGTAATCCCAGACAGGGGCACGAGCAGTACTTC

V: TRBV12-2
size: few
J: TRBJ2-1
D: -
CDR3: CASRIKCQNNEQFF
DNA: TGTGCAAGTCGCATTAAATGCCAGAACAATGAGCAGTTCTTC

V: TRBV18
size: few
J: TRBJ1-1
D: -
CDR3: CASSPTPVAAEAFF
DNA: TGTGCCAGCTCACCAACCCCGGTAGCAGCTGAAGCTTTCTTT

V: TRBV9
size: -
J: TRBJ2-2
D: -
CDR3: CASSVRDTNTGELFF
DNA: TGTGCCAGCAGCGTAAGAGACACGAACACCGGGGAGCTGTTTTTT

V: TRBV6-4
size: -
J: TRBJ2-3
D: TRBD2
CDR3: CASKEPGLAANTQYF
DNA: TGTGCCAGCAAAGAGCCGGGACTAGCGGCAAATACGCAGTATTTT

V: TRBV19
size: few
J: TRBJ1-5
D: -
CDR3: CASKGQGRQPQHF
DNA: TGTGCCAGTAAAGGGCAGGGGAGACAGCCCCAGCATTTT

V: TRBV19
size: few
J: TRBJ1-2
D: -
CDR3: CASSMAGNPRRDGYTF
DNA: TGTGCCAGTAGTATGGCAGGGAATCCTCGTAGGGATGGCTACACCTTC

V: TRBV18
size: few
J: TRBJ1-1
D: -
CDR3: CASSLDFMNTEAFF
DNA: TGTGCCAGCTCACTGGACTTCATGAACACTGAAGCTTTCTTT

V: TRBV25-1
size: -
J: TRBJ1-4
D: TRBD1
CDR3: CASSEGQGWEKLFF
DNA: TGTGCCAGCAGTGAAGGACAGGGTTGGGAAAAACTGTTTTTT

V: TRBV4-3
size: -
J: TRBJ2-6
D: -
CDR3: CASSQASSGNSGANVLTF
DNA: TGCGCCAGCAGCCAAGCCAGTTCGGGGAACTCTGGGGCCAACGTCCTGACTTTC

V: TRBV5-1
size: many
J: TRBJ2-2
D: -
CDR3: CASSLAPPTGNSGELFF
DNA: TGCGCCAGCAGCTTGGCCCCCCCTACAGGGAACTCCGGGGAGCTGTTTTTT

V: TRBV11-2
size: -
J: TRBJ2-2
D: TRBD2
CDR3: CASSLTSGGLGELFF
DNA: TGTGCCAGCAGCCTAACTAGCGGGGGACTCGGGGAGCTGTTTTTT

V: TRBV19
size: few
J: TRBJ2-1
D: TRBD2
CDR3: CASSSGGQPYNEQFF
DNA: TGTGCCAGTTCAAGCGGGGGCCAACCCTACAATGAGCAGTTCTTC

V: TRBV4-1
size: -
J: TRBJ2-2
D: -
CDR3: CASSQGVGASTGELFF
DNA: TGCGCCAGCAGCCAAGGGGTGGGGGCGAGCACCGGGGAGCTGTTTTTT

V: TRBV11-2
size: few
J: TRBJ2-2
D: -
CDR3: CASSLMWQGSGELFF
DNA: TGTGCCAGCAGCTTAATGTGGCAGGGGAGCGGGGAGCTGTTTTTT

V: TRBV29-1
size: few
J: TRBJ2-7
D: TRBD1
CDR3: CSVEGGQGVSEQYF
DNA: TGCAGCGTCGAGGGGGGACAGGGTGTTAGCGAGCAGTACTTC

V: TRBV2
size: many
J: TRBJ2-2
D: TRBD2
CDR3: CASRWTSGGGRAGELFF
DNA: TGTGCCAGCAGGTGGACTAGCGGGGGGGGAAGGGCCGGGGAGCTGTTTTTT

V: TRBV14
size: many
J: TRBJ2-5
D: -
CDR3: CASSHTPKTQYF
DNA: TGTGCCAGCAGCCACACTCCGAAGACCCAGTACTTC

V: TRBV6-5
size: -
J: TRBJ2-6
D: -
CDR3: CASRGLSSGANVLTF
DNA: TGTGCCAGCAGAGGACTGTCCTCTGGGGCCAACGTCCTGACTTTC